This T cell receptor (beta chain) was retrieved from a study of CXCR3-negative and CXCR3-positive naive CD8 T cells. Researchers prepared the TRB cDNA libraries using 5' RACE with UMI labels. Using the 5' RACE reads, TCRdb records one entry per CDR3 protein without DNA. The specimen's table records about 150,000 distinct CDR3 sequences. Germline CDR1 reads SGHAT; CDR2 reads FQDESV (reference sequence). The CDR3 sequence is 15 residues long. As to this clonotype: Its antigen is unknown.

General study findings and limits: Cryopreservation partially lowered CXCR3 expression, so most assays used fresh PBMCs. Higher TRB CDR3 hydrophobicity marked CXCR3-positive naive cells relative to CXCR3-negative naive cells.

The V gene is TRBV11-1, the J gene TRBJ2-7; TCRdb's D call, TRBD1, is unchecked because there is no DNA. Material: naive CXCR3+ CD8+ T cells from blood. Subset in this sample: CD45RO-CCR7+CD27+CD95- naive CD8+ T cells expressing CXCR3 (TNR3+). The origin of this receptor is a human donor in good health. Some clones in this sample may be carry-over from other donors' samples. The chain's CDR3 is CASSLGRGQGYEQYF.